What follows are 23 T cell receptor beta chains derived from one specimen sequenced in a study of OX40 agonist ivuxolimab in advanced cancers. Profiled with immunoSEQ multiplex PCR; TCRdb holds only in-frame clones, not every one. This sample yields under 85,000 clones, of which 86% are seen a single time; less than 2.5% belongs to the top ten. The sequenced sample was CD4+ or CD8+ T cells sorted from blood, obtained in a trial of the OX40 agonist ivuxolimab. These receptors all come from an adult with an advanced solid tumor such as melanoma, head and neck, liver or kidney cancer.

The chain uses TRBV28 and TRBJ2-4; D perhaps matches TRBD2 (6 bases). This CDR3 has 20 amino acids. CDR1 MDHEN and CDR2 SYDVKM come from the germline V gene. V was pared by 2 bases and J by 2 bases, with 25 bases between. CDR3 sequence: CASSLPRLDPLIDPKNIQYF. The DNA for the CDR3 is TGTGCCAGCAGTTTACCCCGACTAGATCCCCTTATTGATCCCAAAAACATTCAGTACTTC.

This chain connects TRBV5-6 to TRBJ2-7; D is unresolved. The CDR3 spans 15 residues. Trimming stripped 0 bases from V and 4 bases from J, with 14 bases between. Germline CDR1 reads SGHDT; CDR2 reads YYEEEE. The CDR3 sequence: CASSLVSPPQYEQYF. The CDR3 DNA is TGTGCCAGCAGCTTGGTAAGCCCGCCTCAGTACGAGCAGTACTTC.

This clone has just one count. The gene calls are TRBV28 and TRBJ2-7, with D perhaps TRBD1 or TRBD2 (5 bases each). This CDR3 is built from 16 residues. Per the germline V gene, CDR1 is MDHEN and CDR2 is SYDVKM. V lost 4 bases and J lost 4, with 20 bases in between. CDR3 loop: CASSSRQRGGLYEQYF. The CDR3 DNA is TGTGCCAGCAGTTCCCGGCAGAGGGGCGGCTTGTACGAGCAGTACTTC.

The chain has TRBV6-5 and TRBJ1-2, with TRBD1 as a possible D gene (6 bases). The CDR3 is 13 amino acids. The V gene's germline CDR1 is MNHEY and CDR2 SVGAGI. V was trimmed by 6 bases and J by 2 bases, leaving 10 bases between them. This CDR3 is CASSQTGNYGYTF. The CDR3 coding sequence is TGTGCCAGCAGCCAGACAGGAAACTATGGCTACACCTTC.

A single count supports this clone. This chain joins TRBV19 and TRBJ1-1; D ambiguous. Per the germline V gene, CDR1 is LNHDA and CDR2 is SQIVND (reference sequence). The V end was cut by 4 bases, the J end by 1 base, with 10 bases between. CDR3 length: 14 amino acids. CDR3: CASSTNTPNTEAFF. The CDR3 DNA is TGTGCCAGTAGTACTAACACCCCGAACACTGAAGCTTTCTTT.

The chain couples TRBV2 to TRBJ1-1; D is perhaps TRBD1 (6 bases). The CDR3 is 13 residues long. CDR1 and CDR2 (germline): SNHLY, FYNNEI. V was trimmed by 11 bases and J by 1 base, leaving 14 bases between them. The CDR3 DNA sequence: TGTGCCGGTACAGGGATTCAGAACACTGAAGCTTTCTTT. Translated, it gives CAGTGIQNTEAFF.

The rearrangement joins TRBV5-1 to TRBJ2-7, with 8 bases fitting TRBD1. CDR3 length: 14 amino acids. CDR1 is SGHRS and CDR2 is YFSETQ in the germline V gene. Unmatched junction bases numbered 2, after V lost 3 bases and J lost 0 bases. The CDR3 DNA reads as TGCGCCAGCAGCTCCGGACAGGGCTCCTACGAGCAGTACTTC. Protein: CASSSGQGSYEQYF.

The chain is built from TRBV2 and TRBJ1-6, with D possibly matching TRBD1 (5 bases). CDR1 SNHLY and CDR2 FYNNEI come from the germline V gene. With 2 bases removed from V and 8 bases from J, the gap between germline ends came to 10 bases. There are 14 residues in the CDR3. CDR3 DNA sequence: TGTGCCAGCAGTGAACAGGGAAGGGATTCACCCCTCCACTTT. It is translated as CASSEQGRDSPLHF.

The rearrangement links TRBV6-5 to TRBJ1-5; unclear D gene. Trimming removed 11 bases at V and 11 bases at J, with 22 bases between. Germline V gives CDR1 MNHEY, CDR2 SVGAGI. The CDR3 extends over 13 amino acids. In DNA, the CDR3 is TGTGCCTACAGTAGGCAGAGTACCCGGACCCAGCATTTT. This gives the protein CAYSRQSTRTQHF.

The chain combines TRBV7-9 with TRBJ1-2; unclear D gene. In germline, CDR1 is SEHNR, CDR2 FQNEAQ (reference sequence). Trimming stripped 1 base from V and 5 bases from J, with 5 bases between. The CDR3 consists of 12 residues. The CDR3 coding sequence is TGTGCCAGCAGCTTAGTCCATTATGGCTACACCTTC. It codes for CASSLVHYGYTF.

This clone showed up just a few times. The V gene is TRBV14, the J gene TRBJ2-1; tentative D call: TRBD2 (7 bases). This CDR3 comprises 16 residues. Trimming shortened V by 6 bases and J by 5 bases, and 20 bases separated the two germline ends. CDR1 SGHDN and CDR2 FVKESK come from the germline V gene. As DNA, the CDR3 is TGTGCCAGCAGTCCTCTGGGGGCTAGCGGTGACAATGAGCAGTTCTTC. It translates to CASSPLGASGDNEQFF. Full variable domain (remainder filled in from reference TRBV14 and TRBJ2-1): EAGVTQFPSHSVIEKGQTVTLRCDPISGHDNLYWYRRVMGKEIKFLLHFVKESKQDESGMPNNRFLAERTGGTYSTLKVQPAELEDSGVYFCASSPLGASGDNEQFFGPGTRLTVL.

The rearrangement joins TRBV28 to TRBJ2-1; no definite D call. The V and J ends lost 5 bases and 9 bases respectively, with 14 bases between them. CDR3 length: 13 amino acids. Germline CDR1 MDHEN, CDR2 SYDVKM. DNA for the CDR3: TGTGCCAGCAGTCCCCCCCCCTTCGGTGAGCAGTTCTTC. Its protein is CASSPPPFGEQFF.

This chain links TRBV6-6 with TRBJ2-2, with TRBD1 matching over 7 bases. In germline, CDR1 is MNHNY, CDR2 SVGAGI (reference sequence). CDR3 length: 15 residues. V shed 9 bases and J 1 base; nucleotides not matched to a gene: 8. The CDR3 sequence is CASRKDRMNTGELFF. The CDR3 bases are TGTGCCAGTAGAAAGGACAGGATGAACACCGGGGAGCTGTTTTTT.

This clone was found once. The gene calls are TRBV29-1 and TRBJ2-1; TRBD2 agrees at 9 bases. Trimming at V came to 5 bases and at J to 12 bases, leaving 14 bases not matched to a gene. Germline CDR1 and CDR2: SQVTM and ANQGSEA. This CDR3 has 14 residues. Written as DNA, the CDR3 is TGCAGCGTTCTCTGGAGCGGGAGGAGGTATCGGCAGTTCTTC. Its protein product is CSVLWSGRRYRQFF.

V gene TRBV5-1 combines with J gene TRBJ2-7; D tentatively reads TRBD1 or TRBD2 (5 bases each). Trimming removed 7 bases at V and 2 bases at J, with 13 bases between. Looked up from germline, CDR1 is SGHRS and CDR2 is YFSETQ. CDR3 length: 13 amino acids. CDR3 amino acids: CASGRDGPYEQYF. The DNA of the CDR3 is TGCGCCAGCGGACGGGACGGGCCCTACGAGCAGTACTTC.

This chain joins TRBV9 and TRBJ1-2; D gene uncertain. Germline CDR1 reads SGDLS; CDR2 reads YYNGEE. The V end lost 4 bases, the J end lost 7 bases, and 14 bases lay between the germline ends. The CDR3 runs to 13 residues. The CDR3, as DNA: TGTGCCAGCAGCCCGACCCTCTTATCTGGCTACACCTTC. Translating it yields CASSPTLLSGYTF.

The CDR3 spells CASSYSGGPNEQFF. In DNA, the CDR3 is TGTGCCAGCAGTTACTCGGGGGGCCCCAATGAGCAGTTCTTC. The chain has TRBV6-5 and TRBJ2-1; D possibly matches TRBD1 or TRBD2 (6 bases each). Germline CDR1 and CDR2: MNHEY and SVGAGI. CDR3 length: 14 residues. Trimming took 0 bases from V and 6 from J, leaving 9 bases between them.

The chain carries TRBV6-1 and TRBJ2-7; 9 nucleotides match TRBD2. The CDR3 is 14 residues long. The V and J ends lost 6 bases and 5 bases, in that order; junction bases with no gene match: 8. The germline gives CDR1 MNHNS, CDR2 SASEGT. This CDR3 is CASRGLAGTHEQYF. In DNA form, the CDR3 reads TGTGCCAGCAGGGGTCTAGCGGGAACTCACGAGCAGTACTTC.

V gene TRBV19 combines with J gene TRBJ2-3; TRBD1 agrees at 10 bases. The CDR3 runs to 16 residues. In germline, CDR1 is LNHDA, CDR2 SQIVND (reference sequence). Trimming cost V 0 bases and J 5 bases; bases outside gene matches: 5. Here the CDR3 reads CASSIDGTGEEDTQYF. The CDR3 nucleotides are TGTGCCAGTAGTATAGACGGGACAGGGGAGGAAGATACGCAGTATTTT.

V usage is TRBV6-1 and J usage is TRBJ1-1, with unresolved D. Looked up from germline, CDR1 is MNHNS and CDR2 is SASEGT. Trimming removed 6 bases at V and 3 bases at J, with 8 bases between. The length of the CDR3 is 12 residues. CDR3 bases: TGTGCCAGCAGCCTTACTTACACTGAAGCTTTCTTT. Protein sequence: CASSLTYTEAFF.

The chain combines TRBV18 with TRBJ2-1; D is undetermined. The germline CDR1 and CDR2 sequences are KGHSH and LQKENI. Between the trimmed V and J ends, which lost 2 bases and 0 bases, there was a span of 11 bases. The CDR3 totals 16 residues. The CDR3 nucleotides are TGTGCCAGCTCACCAGGACGTTATAGCTCCTACAATGAGCAGTTCTTC. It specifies CASSPGRYSSYNEQFF.

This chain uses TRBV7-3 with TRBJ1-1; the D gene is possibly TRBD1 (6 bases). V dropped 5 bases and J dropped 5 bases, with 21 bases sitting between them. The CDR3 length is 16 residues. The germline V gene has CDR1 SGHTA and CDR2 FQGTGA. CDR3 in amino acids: CASSALSGARGTEAFF. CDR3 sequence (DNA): TGTGCCAGCAGCGCCCTTTCAGGGGCAAGGGGGACTGAAGCTTTCTTT. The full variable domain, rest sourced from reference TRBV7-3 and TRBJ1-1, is GAGVSQTPSNKVTEKGKYVELRCDPISGHTALYWYRQSLGQGPEFLIYFQGTGAADDSGLPNDRFFAVRPEGSVSTLKIQRTERGDSAVYLCASSALSGARGTEAFFGQGTRLTVV.

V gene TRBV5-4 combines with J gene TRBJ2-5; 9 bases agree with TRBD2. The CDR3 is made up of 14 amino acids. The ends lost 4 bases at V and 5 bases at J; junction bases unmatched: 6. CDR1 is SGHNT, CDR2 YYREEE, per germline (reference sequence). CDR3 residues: CASSPVAGEETQYF. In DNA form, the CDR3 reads TGTGCCAGCAGCCCTGTAGCGGGAGAGGAGACCCAGTACTTC.